These T cell receptor beta chains were read from a single sample in a study of PD-L1 blockade in urothelial cancer. Assay used: immunoSEQ multiplex PCR; TCRdb lists only in-frame clones, some missing. The sample lists 90,000 to 130,000 clones; approximately 89% were seen once. The sequencing used PBMCs, collected around atezolizumab (anti-PD-L1) treatment. All receptors come from a man in his 60s with urothelial cancer. Both conserved end residues are part of each CDR3. The order of the fields is CDR3 protein, V gene.

CASSLRGPYEQYF | TRBV27
CASSLQGTYYEQYF | TRBV28
CAISPGVGDRGQETQYF | TRBV10-3
CASSLRTTGNHYEQYF | TRBV28
CASSLVRGRGEQFF | TRBV5-6
CASSIRGGELFF | TRBV19
CASSFGLVQETQYF | TRBV5-1
CASSISGGRNEQFF | TRBV11-2
CASSPQTSGGHLF | TRBV19
CASSPFLENTEAFF | TRBV7-2
CASSERGQKVTYEQYF | TRBV2
CASSEGTGNSNQPQHF | TRBV5-1
CASSRPPGGAFF | TRBV6-5
CASSPAPRAGKNIQYF | TRBV14
CASSLGLAGRSDEQFF | TRBV7-2
CASSFGQSKPQHF | TRBV28
CASSIEEGASTGELFF | TRBV19
CAIGTTPSYEQYF | TRBV21-1
CASSAQGATNEKLFF | TRBV9
CASSPTTDTQYF | TRBV18
CASSYPGTGDTEAFF | TRBV6-6
CASSPASGSYNEQFF | TRBV5-1
CASSPSDGETQYF | TRBV11-3
CASTGDRGKQFF | TRBV9
CASSYSPHLRDTQYF | TRBV6-5
CASSLSGLRNEQFF | TRBV11-3
CASSRESGVSTGELFF | TRBV5-1
CASSPDSAGETQYF | TRBV5-4
CAWSVQLGGQETQYF | TRBV30
CATNRGFTAGDTDTQYF | TRBV7-9
CASSELERDSYEQYF | TRBV10-2
CASSSNSNQPQHF | TRBV28
CASSIQGAGDTQYF | TRBV19
CASSQLGLAGEETQYF | TRBV4-2
CASADRDQQFF | TRBV6-1
CASSPSLTQEQFF | TRBV18
CASSQDRNTEAFF | TRBV4-3
CASSLSSRGKHEQYF | TRBV7-8
CASSLGHTDQPQHF | TRBV19
CASRPLAGTYEQYF | TRBV28
CASSLGAGGRETQYF | TRBV7-2
CASSSSTGGATDTQYF | TRBV5-4
CSVASGTNEKLFF | TRBV29-1